Presented here are 23 T cell receptor beta chains from one specimen sequenced in a study of CD8+CD57+ T cells in acquired aplastic anemia listed by TCRdb under 2018. Reads for this sample came from an Illumina HiSeq 2000. Genomic DNA served as template for TCR beta VDJ combination and CDR3 sequence profiling. TCRdb reanalyzed the raw reads on its own, using fastp at Q25 for trimming and MiXCR for clone calling, and kept in-frame beta chains. Duplicate CDR3 protein sequences are folded into a single record with the most common DNA and genes. The sample table shows approximately 190,000 distinct CDR3 sequences, and 40% to 55% are seen once. The ten largest account for 9.7% of the sample. Patients chosen for sequencing had shown expansion of CD8+CD57+ cells by flow cytometry. Sequenced sample: sorted CD4+, CD8+, or CD8+CD57+ T cells (not recorded which) from PBMCs. These receptors were taken from a human donor with aplastic anemia.

This clonotype appeared a single time. One end of the junction is discordant with germline, which a read error may explain. The V gene is TRBV7-9, the J gene TRBJ1-6; perhaps TRBD1 as D (5 bases). This CDR3 is 15 amino acids long. From germline, CDR1 is SEHNR and CDR2 FQNEAQ (reference sequence). In DNA, the CDR3 is TGTGCCTGCAGCTTAGTGGCAGGGCCGAATTCACCCCTCCGCTTT. Translating it yields CACSLVAGPNSPLRF.

This clonotype was counted between two and nine times. The chain uses TRBV7-3 and TRBJ1-2; possible D gene TRBD1, 5 bases. This CDR3 is 13 amino acids long. Germline assignment: CDR1 SGHTA and CDR2 FQGTGA. V lost 8 bases and J 4 bases, leaving 14 bases between the germline ends. The CDR3 protein is CASEMGGVYGYTF. The CDR3 DNA is TGTGCCAGCGAGATGGGGGGGGTCTATGGCTACACCTTC.

The CDR3 sequence: CATSRAKEEGSYTF. CDR3 nucleotides: TGTGCCACCAGCAGAGCAAAGGAGGAAGGGAGCTACACCTTC. The chain has TRBV15 and TRBJ1-2; D gene ambiguous. This CDR3 has 14 amino acids. V gave up 1 base and J gave up 9 bases, with 15 bases separating them. Per germline, CDR1 LNHNV and CDR2 YYDKDF (reference sequence).

In this sample, this clonotype turned up many times. The V call is TRBV7-8, the J call TRBJ2-1; 9 bases align to TRBD2. CDR1 is SGHVS and CDR2 is FQNEAQ in the germline V gene. This CDR3 is built from 15 residues. Germline trimming cut 1 base from V and 7 bases from J; bases unmatched to any gene: 5. CDR3 residues: CASSLGGRGWNEQFF. The CDR3 DNA follows: TGTGCCAGCAGCTTAGGCGGGAGGGGATGGAATGAGCAGTTCTTC.

This clonotype was observed a handful of times. This chain connects TRBV5-6 to TRBJ2-7; D is unclear. The CDR3 consists of 13 residues. Germline CDR1 reads SGHDT; CDR2 reads YYEEEE. V shed 4 bases and J shed 6 bases, with 14 bases lying between them. DNA for the CDR3: TGTGCCAGCAGCCTCCCGGCCCTCATCGAGCAGTACTTC. Translated, it gives CASSLPALIEQYF.

There are many counts of this clonotype. V is TRBV7-6 and J is TRBJ2-3; 7 positions match TRBD2. The V segment lost 0 bases and the J segment 4 bases; nucleotides outside the gene matches: 13. Per germline, CDR1 SGHVS and CDR2 FNYEAQ. This CDR3 is 18 amino acids long. CDR3 amino acids: CASSLALSAGAISDTQYF. The CDR3 nucleotides are TGTGCCAGCAGCTTAGCCTTATCGGCGGGAGCGATATCAGATACGCAGTATTTT.

CDR3 in amino acids: CASSPRDRGGYTF. The CDR3 region has the DNA TGTGCCAGCTCACCACGGGACAGGGGTGGCTACACCTTC. The chain recombines TRBV18 with TRBJ1-2, with 10 bases that match TRBD1. V lost 1 base to trimming and J lost 7 bases; unmatched junction nucleotides: 0. The V gene's germline CDR1 is KGHSH and CDR2 LQKENI. The CDR3 spans 13 residues.

The sample holds many counts of this clonotype. The chain uses TRBV11-2 and TRBJ1-2; 10 bases align to TRBD1. V shed 4 bases and J 6 bases; nucleotides not matched to a gene: 5. The germline V gene encodes CDR1 SGHAT and CDR2 FQNNGV. The CDR3 sequence is 14 residues long. The CDR3 nucleotides read TGTGCCAGCAGCTACAGACAGGGGGCTGATGGCTACACCTTC. Translating gives CASSYRQGADGYTF.

The chain recombines TRBV14 with TRBJ1-1; 9 bases fit TRBD1. CDR1 SGHDN and CDR2 FVKESK come from the germline V gene. The CDR3 extends over 13 amino acids. Trimming removed 10 bases from V and 13 bases from J; junction bases left unmatched: 16. The CDR3 loop is CATLNLTGGGSFF. CDR3 DNA sequence: TGTGCCACCCTTAACCTCACAGGGGGCGGGAGTTTCTTT.

This clonotype was seen only a few times. The chain has TRBV15 and TRBJ2-1; D may be TRBD2 (5 bases). V was shortened by 1 base and J by 6 bases, with 7 bases between the two germline ends. Germline V gives CDR1 LNHNV, CDR2 YYDKDF (reference sequence). The CDR3 totals 13 residues. The CDR3 DNA sequence: TGTGCCACCAGCAGAGCGGGGATCAATGAGCAGTTCTTC. Amino acids: CATSRAGINEQFF.

This clonotype was detected a few times. The gene calls are TRBV29-1 and TRBJ2-1, with 8 nucleotides matching TRBD2. V was clipped by 4 bases and J by 6 bases; unmatched bases: 11. The CDR3 loop spans 15 amino acids. The germline V gene encodes CDR1 SQVTM and CDR2 ANQGSEA. This CDR3 reads CSVGQGSGGANEQFF. The CDR3 DNA follows: TGCAGCGTTGGGCAGGGGAGCGGGGGTGCCAATGAGCAGTTCTTC.

This sequence joins TRBV6-2 or TRBV6-3 and TRBJ2-7, with D perhaps TRBD1 (5 bases). The CDR3 has 15 residues. Germline V gene data show CDR1 as MNHEY and CDR2 as SVGEGT. V was cut by 4 bases and J by 7 bases, with 20 bases left in between. CDR3: CASSLLRRAGKEQYF. The CDR3 coding sequence is TGTGCCAGCAGTTTATTGAGACGGGCAGGGAAGGAGCAGTACTTC.

There are many counts of this clonotype. The J gene is TRBJ1-1, the V gene TRBV29-1; 8 bases map to TRBD1. Germline trimming cut 4 bases from V and 6 bases from J; bases unmatched to any gene: 10. This CDR3 contains 14 residues. The germline gives CDR1 SQVTM, CDR2 ANQGSEA. For the CDR3, the DNA is TGCAGCGTTGTCCACGGACAGGGTCGGGCTGAAGCTTTCTTT. As protein: CSVVHGQGRAEAFF.

This clonotype appeared many times. This chain links TRBV6-6 with TRBJ2-5; 7 bases line up with TRBD1. V shed 2 bases and J 5 bases; nucleotides not matched to a gene: 11. CDR1 is MNHNY, CDR2 SVGAGI, per germline (reference sequence). The CDR3 spans 16 residues. CDR3 protein: CASSYGQRGGGETQYF. CDR3 DNA: TGTGCCAGCAGTTACGGTCAAAGAGGGGGCGGGGAGACCCAGTACTTC.

The chain is built from TRBV19 and TRBJ2-2, with D uncertain. V lost 2 bases and J 3 bases, leaving 10 bases between the germline ends. The CDR3 extends over 15 amino acids. The germline V gene has CDR1 LNHDA and CDR2 SQIVND (reference sequence). CDR3 amino acids: CASSIKERYTGELFF. CDR3 sequence (DNA): TGTGCCAGTAGTATAAAGGAGCGTTACACCGGGGAGCTGTTTTTT.

The rearrangement uses TRBV7-2 and TRBJ2-2, with D possibly TRBD2 on 5 matching bases. The CDR3 loop spans 14 amino acids. Germline values: CDR1 SGHTA, CDR2 FQGNSA. Trimming took 4 bases from V and 6 from J, leaving 12 bases between them. CDR3 in amino acids: CASSSTTRSGELFF. CDR3 nucleotide sequence: TGTGCCAGCAGCTCGACTACTAGATCCGGGGAGCTGTTTTTT. The complete variable domain, with remaining parts taken from reference TRBV7-2 and TRBJ2-2, reads GAGVSQSPSNKVTEKGKDVELRCDPISGHTALYWYRQSLGQGLEFLIYFQGNSAPDKSGLPSDRFSAERTGGSVSTLTIQRTQQEDSAVYLCASSSTTRSGELFFGEGSRLTVL.

This clonotype was recorded at least ten times. This chain links TRBV20-1 with TRBJ1-1; D gene unclear. Germline V CDR1 and CDR2: DFQATT, SNEGSKA (reference sequence). With 3 bases removed from V and 2 bases from J, the gap between germline ends came to 16 bases. The CDR3 is 15 amino acids. DNA for the CDR3: TGCAGTGCTAGGAGAACCGGGGTTCGTAACACTGAAGCTTTCTTT. Translated: CSARRTGVRNTEAFF.

A few counts support this clonotype. The CDR3 DNA reads as TGTGCCACCAGTGACGGACAGTATAGCAATCAGCCCCAGCATTTT. It translates to CATSDGQYSNQPQHF. V is TRBV24-1 and J is TRBJ1-5; TRBD1 might be the D (6 bases). Deletions cut 4 bases from V and 0 bases from J, with 9 bases between. This CDR3 is 15 amino acids long. The germline CDR1 and CDR2 sequences are KGHDR and SFDVKD.

The rearrangement links TRBV10-3 to TRBJ2-7; perhaps TRBD1 as D (6 bases). The CDR3 is made up of 13 amino acids. Trimming left V 2 bases short and J 1 base short, with 6 bases between. Germline-derived CDR1 and CDR2 are ENHRY and SYGVKD. The DNA for the CDR3 is TGTGCCATCAGTGAGGGACAGTCCTACGAGCAGTACTTC. Its protein product is CAISEGQSYEQYF.

The J gene is TRBJ2-5, the V gene TRBV25-1; D is unresolved. Trimming cost V 9 bases and J 3 bases, with 14 bases left between them. This CDR3 contains 13 residues. Germline values: CDR1 MGHDK, CDR2 SYGVNS. CDR3 loop: CASNGQSKETQYF. CDR3 sequence (DNA): TGTGCCAGTAACGGTCAGTCGAAAGAGACCCAGTACTTC.

The table lists this clonotype with a few counts. The rearrangement uses TRBV5-1 and TRBJ2-7, with 7 bases that match TRBD1. Germline CDR1 SGHRS, CDR2 YFSETQ. Losses at the gene ends were 0 bases for V and 4 bases for J; bases not matched to a gene: 13. CDR3 length equals 17 residues. The CDR3 nucleotides read TGCGCCAGCAGCTTGGAAGGGATGGGGGCCAGGGGGTACGAGCAGTACTTC. Translation gives CASSLEGMGARGYEQYF. Drawing the rest from reference TRBV5-1 and TRBJ2-7, the complete variable domain is KAGVTQTPRYLIKTRGQQVTLSCSPISGHRSVSWYQQTPGQGLQFLFEYFSETQRNKGNFPGRFSGRQFSNSRSEMNVSTLELGDSALYLCASSLEGMGARGYEQYFGPGTRLTVT.

This clonotype was recorded only once. One base away lies a much larger clone, so this may be a sequencing read error. This CDR3 fails to terminate in the conserved phenylalanine or tryptophan, so it likely reflects a read error. V usage is TRBV5-1 and J usage is TRBJ2-7; 8 bases are shared with TRBD2. This CDR3 spans 14 amino acids. Germline loops: CDR1 SGHRS, CDR2 YFSETQ. The ends lost 3 bases at V and 9 bases at J; junction bases unmatched: 11. This chain's CDR3 is CASSSRGGTLLQYL. In DNA form, the CDR3 reads TGCGCCAGCAGCTCCCGGGGGGGTACACTTCTGCAGTACCTC.

Worth noting for this clonotype: The junction shows a germline mismatch at one end, possibly a read error. The rearrangement links TRBV19 to TRBJ2-7, with D unresolved. Germline V gene sequence: CDR1 LNHDA, CDR2 SQIVND (reference sequence). This CDR3 comprises 13 residues. The CDR3, as DNA: TGTGCCAGCAGTATAGACTTACCCCACGAGCAGTACTTC. It encodes CASSIDLPHEQYF.